Following are 15 T cell receptor beta chains from one sample sequenced in a study of molecular identifiers for immune sequencing clone quantification (dated by TCRdb to 2016 to 2019). Libraries were made using PCR. Sequencing took place on an Illumina HiSeq 4000. Clones were called with MiXCR by TCRdb after fastp trimmed the public reads at Q25, and only in-frame beta chains were retained. Every distinct CDR3 protein forms one entry, paired with its most common genes and DNA. A total of about 640,000 distinct CDR3 sequences appear in this sample, around 20% of them only once. The ten biggest clones cover under 0.95% of the sample. Sequencing was performed on naive CD8+ T cells from blood, with Jurkat cell RNA spiked in. Taken with the paper, the label for cell subset or site translates to: FACS-sorted CD8+CD4-CCR7+CD45RA+ naive T cells. These receptors were collected from a human donor in good health. Some libraries in this study had Jurkat cell RNA spiked in.

Only a few counts were recorded for this clonotype. The junction departs from the called germline gene at one end, perhaps through a read error. The CDR3 nucleotides read TGTGCCAGCAGCCCCCAGCGGAAGAACGCCGGGGAGCTGTTCTTT. Translation gives CASSPQRKNAGELFF. V usage is TRBV5-6 and J usage is TRBJ2-2, with D tentatively TRBD2 (5 bases). The CDR3 runs to 15 residues. Germline V gene data show CDR1 as SGHDT and CDR2 as YYEEEE. The full variable domain, in which reference TRBV5-6 and TRBJ2-2 provide the parts outside the CDR3, is DAGVTQSPTHLIKTRGQQVTLRCSPKSGHDTVSWYQQALGQGPQFIFQYYEEEERQRGNFPDRFSGHQFPNYSSELNVNALLLGDSALYLCASSPQRKNAGELFFGEGSRLTVL.

This clonotype was seen repeatedly, ten times or more. The rearrangement joins TRBV4-3 to TRBJ2-1; TRBD1 is a possible D gene (6 bases). The length of the CDR3 is 17 residues. Trimming shortened V by 0 bases and J by 5 bases, and 17 bases separated the two germline ends. Germline lookup yields CDR1 LGHNA and CDR2 YSLEER. CDR3 in amino acids: CASSQDLVTGFNNEQFF. The CDR3 coding sequence is TGCGCCAGCAGCCAAGATCTCGTGACAGGATTTAACAATGAGCAGTTCTTC.

This clonotype was detected a few times. The chain carries TRBV11-1 and TRBJ2-5; no reliable D call. Trimming removed 1 base from V and 2 bases from J, with 11 bases in between. Germline-derived CDR1 and CDR2 are SGHAT and FQDESV (reference sequence). There are 15 residues in the CDR3. DNA of the CDR3: TGTGCCAGCAGCTTAGAGGCGTACCCACAAGAGACCCAGTACTTC. Protein: CASSLEAYPQETQYF.

The table lists this clonotype with many counts. The chain uses TRBV7-9 and TRBJ2-3, with 14 bases identical to TRBD2. Germline V lookup: CDR1 SEHNR, CDR2 FQNEAQ (reference sequence). V gave up 3 bases and J gave up 5 bases; unmatched junction bases: 4. The CDR3 contains 16 residues. The CDR3 sequence is CASSFGLAGGIDTQYF. The CDR3 DNA follows: TGTGCCAGCAGCTTTGGACTAGCGGGGGGCATAGATACGCAGTATTTT.

V usage is TRBV2 and J usage is TRBJ2-1; D gene ambiguous. Germline loops: CDR1 SNHLY, CDR2 FYNNEI. V was cut by 1 base and J by 9 bases, with 4 bases left in between. CDR3 length equals 11 residues. The CDR3 DNA reads as TGTGCCAGCAGTGAAGTCCTTGAGCAGTTCTTC. Its translation is CASSEVLEQFF. Full variable domain (missing parts from reference TRBV2 and TRBJ2-1): EPEVTQTPSHQVTQMGQEVILRCVPISNHLYFYWYRQILGQKVEFLVSFYNNEISEKSEIFDDQFSVERPDGSNFTLKIRSTKLEDSAMYFCASSEVLEQFFGPGTRLTVL.

This clonotype came up many times. This chain uses TRBV28 with TRBJ1-1, with 7 positions matching TRBD1. Germline CDR1 and CDR2: MDHEN and SYDVKM. CDR3 length: 13 amino acids. V dropped 4 bases and J dropped 4; count of bases not matched to a gene: 3. The DNA of the CDR3 is TGTGCCAGCAGTTGGCGGACAGGCACTGAAGCTTTCTTT. Translated, it gives CASSWRTGTEAFF.

A remark on this clonotype: An end of the junction does not agree with germline; a read error may underlie this. The chain couples TRBV9 to TRBJ1-6; 9 bases align to TRBD1. The CDR3 contains 15 residues. CDR1 is SGDLS and CDR2 is YYNGEE in the germline V gene. CDR3 protein: CASSFSKTGGPYLQF. In nucleotides, the CDR3 is TGTGCCAGCAGCTTCTCTAAGACAGGGGGTCCGTACCTCCAATTT. The whole variable domain, remainder taken from reference TRBV9 and TRBJ1-6, is DSGVTQTPKHLITATGQRVTLRCSPRSGDLSVYWYQQSLDQGLQFLIQYYNGEERAKGNILERFSAQQFPDLHSELNLSSLELGDSALYFCASSFSKTGGPYLQFGNGTRLTVT.

This clonotype was seen at least ten times. CDR3 DNA sequence: TGTGCCAGCAGTCCGACAGGGCTAGCCAAAAACATTCAGTACTTC. Translated, it gives CASSPTGLAKNIQYF. The rearrangement uses TRBV28 and TRBJ2-4; 7 bases are a match to TRBD1. This CDR3 has 15 amino acids. Germline values: CDR1 MDHEN, CDR2 SYDVKM. Trimming removed 5 bases from V and 0 bases from J; junction bases left unmatched: 4.

This chain links TRBV15 with TRBJ2-1, with D perhaps TRBD2 (5 bases). From germline, CDR1 is LNHNV and CDR2 YYDKDF (reference sequence). This CDR3 has 14 residues. The V end lost 3 bases, the J end lost 8 bases, and 14 bases lay between the germline ends. Here the CDR3 DNA reads TGTGCCACCAGCAGTAGGTTACTAGTCCATGAGCAGTTCTTC. It translates to CATSSRLLVHEQFF.

In this sample, this clonotype turned up many times. The chain uses TRBV11-2 and TRBJ2-3, with 13 bases aligning to TRBD2. In germline, CDR1 is SGHAT, CDR2 FQNNGV. The CDR3 contains 16 residues. The V gene end was trimmed by 6 bases and the J gene end by 4 bases; junction bases not matched to a gene: 7. CDR3 loop: CASSYGLAGVADTQYF. DNA of the CDR3: TGTGCCAGCAGTTACGGACTAGCGGGAGTGGCAGATACGCAGTATTTT.

This clonotype was counted many times. Written as DNA, the CDR3 is TGTGCCAGCAGTCGACAGGGGGCGGGCGCTGATACGCAGTATTTT. It encodes CASSRQGAGADTQYF. The chain uses TRBV7-2 and TRBJ2-3; 10 nucleotides align to TRBD1. Germline CDR1 SGHTA, CDR2 FQGNSA. The CDR3 sequence is 15 residues long. Trimming cost V 6 bases and J 6 bases; bases outside gene matches: 9.

This clonotype was seen many times. This chain joins TRBV2 and TRBJ2-3; 8 bases agree with TRBD2. The CDR3 covers 14 residues. Germline CDR1 reads SNHLY; CDR2 reads FYNNEI. Trimming removed 9 bases from V and 2 bases from J; junction bases left unmatched: 7. DNA for the CDR3: TGTGCCAGGTGGACTAGCCCTTCCACAGATACGCAGTATTTT. Translated, it gives CARWTSPSTDTQYF.

This clonotype was counted between two and nine times. V gene TRBV2 combines with J gene TRBJ2-7; a weak D match, TRBD1 (6 bases). Per germline, CDR1 SNHLY and CDR2 FYNNEI. CDR3 length equals 13 residues. The V end lost 4 bases, the J end lost 3 bases, and 10 bases lay between the germline ends. Here the CDR3 DNA reads TGTGCCAGCAGTGGGGACACCTACTACGAGCAGTACTTC. The encoded protein is CASSGDTYYEQYF.

This clonotype has a handful of counts. This may be a read error, as it is one base from a much larger clone. J is TRBJ1-3 and V is TRBV4-2; D uncertain. Trimming took off 4 bases at V and 0 bases at J, with 13 bases between the two ends. CDR1 and CDR2 from the germline V gene are LGHNA and YNFKEQ. This CDR3 contains 16 residues. The CDR3 sequence: CASSLGMSPSGNTIYF. The CDR3 DNA reads TGTGCCAGCAGCCTAGGGATGTCTCCCTCTGGAAACACCATATATTTT.

This clonotype has only a few counts. J is TRBJ2-7 and V is TRBV5-5; D is possibly TRBD1 (5 bases). Per the germline V gene, CDR1 is SGHKS and CDR2 is YYEKEE (reference sequence). Trimming removed 1 base from V and 7 bases from J, with 18 bases in between. The CDR3 sequence is 15 residues long. CDR3 sequence reads: CASSLSAGMSSEQYF. The CDR3 coding sequence is TGTGCCAGCAGCTTGTCGGCAGGGATGTCGAGTGAGCAGTACTTC.